The 14 T cell receptor beta chains in this list originate from one sample, sequenced in a study of cytomegalovirus exposure and HLA in healthy donors. Some clones are missing from TCRdb's copy, which holds only in-frame ones; the method was immunoSEQ multiplex PCR. The table lists about 400,000 clones, 70% to 90% of them singletons. The material sequenced was PBMCs. Receptor source: a woman between 18 and 29 years old in good health and CMV-seronegative.

The genes are TRBV7-2 and TRBJ2-1, with 13 bases matching TRBD2. The CDR3 spans 15 residues. V shed 5 bases and J 7 bases; nucleotides not matched to a gene: 5. Per the germline V gene, CDR1 is SGHTA and CDR2 is FQGNSA. The CDR3 sequence: CASSPGLAGRNEQFF. CDR3 sequence (DNA): TGTGCCAGCAGCCCGGGACTAGCGGGAAGGAATGAGCAGTTCTTC.

The CDR3 is CSVVDRMSYEQYF. In DNA form, the CDR3 reads TGCAGCGTCGTGGACAGGATGTCCTACGAGCAGTACTTC. The V call is TRBV29-1, the J call TRBJ2-7; 7 nucleotides agree with TRBD1. Germline assignment: CDR1 SQVTM and CDR2 ANQGSEA. Trimming took 6 bases from V and 1 from J; bases not matched to a gene: 6. The CDR3 has 13 amino acids.

The rearrangement uses TRBV5-1 and TRBJ1-3; D not certain. Germline CDR1 and CDR2: SGHRS and YFSETQ. V was cut by 2 bases and J by 0 bases, with 12 bases left in between. The CDR3 contains 16 residues. In DNA, the CDR3 is TGCGCCAGCAGCTTAAACGACTGGAGCTCTGGAAACACCATATATTTT. Translating gives CASSLNDWSSGNTIYF.

The CDR3 coding sequence is TGTGCCAGCAGCCCCTTCCTGAGCTCCTATAATTCACCCCTCCACTTT. Protein sequence: CASSPFLSSYNSPLHF. The chain employs TRBV5-8 and TRBJ1-6; no definite D call. V lost 4 bases to trimming and J lost 0 bases, with 11 bases between them. This CDR3 contains 16 residues. Germline V gene lookup returns CDR1 SGHTS and CDR2 YDEGEE.

The chain is built from TRBV6-6 and TRBJ2-7; a possible D gene is TRBD1 (5 bases). V lost 6 bases and J 4 bases, leaving 19 bases between the germline ends. The CDR3 extends over 15 amino acids. The germline V gene encodes CDR1 MNHNY and CDR2 SVGAGI (reference sequence). The CDR3 DNA is TGTGCCAGCAGGTACAGGAACAGGCCTGTATACGAGCAGTACTTC. Its translation is CASRYRNRPVYEQYF.

This chain uses TRBV11-2 with TRBJ1-4; 8 bases align to TRBD1. The germline CDR1 and CDR2 sequences are SGHAT and FQNNGV. This CDR3 contains 19 residues. Trimming cost V 4 bases and J 5 bases; bases outside gene matches: 18. CDR3 sequence (DNA): TGTGCCAGCAGCTCCGTACAGGGGGGCCGACAGATCCCAAATGAAAAACTGTTTTTT. Its translation: CASSSVQGGRQIPNEKLFF.

Notes on this clone: The sample holds other DNA sequences that translate to the same CDR3. The chain is built from TRBV5-4 and TRBJ2-7; D uncertain. Per the germline V gene, CDR1 is SGHNT and CDR2 is YYREEE (reference sequence). The V and J ends lost 3 bases and 2 bases respectively, with 3 bases between them. This CDR3 spans 11 amino acids. CDR3 sequence (DNA): TGTGCCAGCAGCTCGGCCTACGAGCAGTACTTC. As protein: CASSSAYEQYF.

This chain connects TRBV15 to TRBJ1-5; D may be TRBD1 (5 bases). The CDR3 spans 14 residues. Germline V gives CDR1 LNHNV, CDR2 YYDKDF (reference sequence). Trimming stripped 6 bases from V and 2 bases from J, with 11 bases between. The CDR3, as DNA: TGTGCCACCAGGTCCACAGGAGGCAATCAGCCCCAGCATTTT. This translates into CATRSTGGNQPQHF.

The genes are TRBV9 and TRBJ1-1; tentative D call: TRBD1 (5 bases). The CDR3 loop spans 12 amino acids. Germline assignment: CDR1 SGDLS and CDR2 YYNGEE. V was pared by 4 bases and J by 5 bases, with 9 bases between. CDR3 amino acids: CASSPSGTEAFF. DNA of the CDR3: TGTGCCAGCAGCCCCTCAGGGACTGAAGCTTTCTTT.

This chain links TRBV27 with TRBJ2-5; 9 nucleotides agree with TRBD2. The ends lost 0 bases at V and 2 bases at J; junction bases unmatched: 4. Germline values: CDR1 MNHEY, CDR2 SMNVEV (reference sequence). The CDR3 runs 16 residues. As DNA, the CDR3 is TGTGCCAGCAGTTTATCCCCGCGGGGGGGTCAAGAGACCCAGTACTTC. This codes for CASSLSPRGGQETQYF.

This chain connects TRBV27 to TRBJ1-1; no reliable D call. From germline, CDR1 is MNHEY and CDR2 SMNVEV (reference sequence). Trimming stripped 4 bases from V and 1 base from J, with 7 bases between. The CDR3 has 13 amino acids. Here the CDR3 reads CASSYVANTEAFF. As DNA, the CDR3 is TGTGCCAGCAGTTACGTGGCGAACACTGAAGCTTTCTTT.

This sequence joins TRBV2 and TRBJ2-1; D gene unclear. Looked up from germline, CDR1 is SNHLY and CDR2 is FYNNEI. The CDR3 consists of 12 residues. V dropped 7 bases and J dropped 10 bases, with 14 bases sitting between them. The CDR3 sequence: CASKPDSPEQFF. As DNA, the CDR3 is TGTGCCAGCAAACCCGACTCGCCCGAGCAGTTCTTC.

The table lists this clone with a count of one. V gene TRBV4-1 combines with J gene TRBJ2-5, with D possibly matching TRBD2 (5 bases). Between the trimmed V and J ends, which lost 1 base and 4 bases, there was a span of 7 bases. Germline V CDR1 and CDR2: MGHRA, YSYEKL. The CDR3 is made up of 13 amino acids. The CDR3 DNA follows: TGCGCCAGCAGCCAAGTCCGGGGAGAGACCCAGTACTTC. Translated: CASSQVRGETQYF.

V gene TRBV5-5 combines with J gene TRBJ2-7; the D gene is possibly TRBD1 (6 bases). The V end lost 2 bases, the J end lost 2 bases, and 11 bases lay between the germline ends. The germline V gene has CDR1 SGHKS and CDR2 YYEKEE (reference sequence). The CDR3 is 14 amino acids. CDR3 loop: CASSFGGGPYEQYF. CDR3 bases: TGTGCCAGCAGCTTCGGTGGGGGCCCCTACGAGCAGTACTTC. Supplemented by reference TRBV5-5 and TRBJ2-7, the full variable domain reads DAGVTQSPTHLIKTRGQQVTLRCSPISGHKSVSWYQQVLGQGPQFIFQYYEKEERGRGNFPDRFSARQFPNYSSELNVNALLLGDSALYLCASSFGGGPYEQYFGPGTRLTVT.